The next 22 T cell receptor beta chains were all read from a single sample in a study of T cell responses to AZD1222 COVID-19 vaccine (dated by TCRdb to the early 2020s). The time point label, read with the paper, signifies: baseline before first vaccination. The library came from the immunoSEQ multiplex PCR assay. TCRdb carries this immuneACCESS record with in-frame sequences only. Its versions omit some clonotypes, under half of them owing to an unresolved V gene in the studies checked, with the rest unexplained. Across this sample there are 90,000 to 100,000 clones, with about 88% seen only once. Jointly, the top ten make up approximately 3.7% of the sample. Sample: peripheral blood, taken on day 0 of AZD1222 vaccination. The receptor set was obtained from an adult in good health.

This chain links TRBV5-1 with TRBJ1-1, with 10 bases aligning to TRBD1. This CDR3 contains 17 residues. Trimming cost V 0 bases and J 7 bases; bases outside gene matches: 12. Germline assignment: CDR1 SGHRS and CDR2 YFSETQ. CDR3 protein: CASSLALLTGGRDEAFF. Written as DNA, the CDR3 is TGCGCCAGCAGCTTGGCTCTATTGACAGGGGGCAGAGATGAAGCTTTCTTT. Full variable domain (rest looked up from reference TRBV5-1 and TRBJ1-1): KAGVTQTPRYLIKTRGQQVTLSCSPISGHRSVSWYQQTPGQGLQFLFEYFSETQRNKGNFPGRFSGRQFSNSRSEMNVSTLELGDSALYLCASSLALLTGGRDEAFFGQGTRLTVV.

The chain uses TRBV6-2 or TRBV6-3 and TRBJ1-6; D is uncertain. This CDR3 comprises 12 residues. The germline V and J ends were trimmed by 0 bases and 9 bases, with 3 bases remaining between them. Germline CDR1 and CDR2: MNHEY and SVGEGT. The CDR3 nucleotides are TGTGCCAGCAGTTACTCCCTTTCACCCCTCCACTTT. This sequence encodes CASSYSLSPLHF.

This clone was observed a handful of times. This rearrangement joins TRBV12-3 or TRBV12-4 to TRBJ1-1; 8 bases agree with TRBD1. With V trimmed by 7 bases and J by 6 bases, 4 bases remained unmatched. The CDR3 has 12 residues. The CDR3 sequence: CASIQGASEAFF. The CDR3 DNA is TGTGCCAGCATTCAGGGGGCCTCTGAAGCTTTCTTT.

The V call is TRBV7-9, the J call TRBJ1-2, with D unresolved. V was clipped by 1 base and J by 3 bases, with 15 bases between them. Germline CDR1 and CDR2: SEHNR and FQNEAQ (reference sequence). The CDR3 has 16 amino acids. In DNA, the CDR3 is TGTGCCAGCAGCTTAGTCTACAGCCGCCTACACTATGGCTACACCTTC. Protein product: CASSLVYSRLHYGYTF. Using reference TRBV7-9 and TRBJ1-2 for the parts outside the CDR3, the full variable domain is DTGVSQNPRHKITKRGQNVTFRCDPISEHNRLYWYRQTLGQGPEFLTYFQNEAQLEKSRLLSDRFSAERPKGSFSTLEIQRTEQGDSAMYLCASSLVYSRLHYGYTFGSGTRLTVV.

The CDR3 reads CASSSTGGNTIYF. In nucleotides, the CDR3 is TGTGCCAGCAGTTCGACAGGGGGAAACACCATATATTTT. The rearrangement links TRBV6-5 to TRBJ1-3; 7 positions match TRBD1. Germline CDR1 reads MNHEY; CDR2 reads SVGAGI. V trimming: 4 bases; J trimming: 4 bases; junction bases outside the gene matches: 1. The CDR3 extends over 13 amino acids.

The V and J genes are TRBV5-5 and TRBJ1-1; D remains ambiguous. Germline lookup yields CDR1 SGHKS and CDR2 YYEKEE (reference sequence). The CDR3 sequence is 14 residues long. V lost 2 bases and J 6 bases, leaving 14 bases between the germline ends. The chain's CDR3 is CASSFVTRQAEAFF. The CDR3 DNA sequence: TGTGCCAGCAGCTTCGTAACACGCCAGGCTGAAGCTTTCTTT.

This chain connects TRBV2 to TRBJ1-1; D is possibly TRBD1 (5 bases). Trimming removed 6 bases from V and 0 bases from J, with 8 bases in between. The CDR3 is made up of 13 amino acids. CDR1 and CDR2 (germline): SNHLY, FYNNEI. The CDR3 region is CASSKGVNTEAFF. Written as DNA, the CDR3 is TGTGCCAGCAGCAAAGGGGTGAACACTGAAGCTTTCTTT.

The CDR3 nucleotides read TGTGCCACCAGTGATTCCGCCGGGGGTCCGTTGTTAAATACGCAGTATTTT. Protein product: CATSDSAGGPLLNTQYF. The chain links TRBV24-1 to TRBJ2-3; D possibly corresponds to TRBD2 (6 bases). The germline gives CDR1 KGHDR, CDR2 SFDVKD. This CDR3 has 17 residues. V lost 2 bases to trimming and J lost 7 bases, with 21 bases between them.

This clone was detected once. CDR3 sequence: CASSPQRGGGEQYF. CDR3 bases: TGTGCCAGCAGCCCCCAGCGGGGGGGCGGAGAGCAGTACTTC. The J gene is TRBJ2-7, the V gene TRBV9; 10 bases agree with TRBD2. V gave up 4 bases and J gave up 7 bases; unmatched junction bases: 8. CDR3 size: 14 residues. Germline loops: CDR1 SGDLS, CDR2 YYNGEE. The whole variable domain, filled in from reference TRBV9 and TRBJ2-7, reads DSGVTQTPKHLITATGQRVTLRCSPRSGDLSVYWYQQSLDQGLQFLIQYYNGEERAKGNILERFSAQQFPDLHSELNLSSLELGDSALYFCASSPQRGGGEQYFGPGTRLTVT.

DNA for the CDR3: TGTGCCAGCAGCCGACAATCTCAGGGCTACACCTTC. Translating gives CASSRQSQGYTF. This chain links TRBV5-6 with TRBJ1-2; D is uncertain. Deletions cut 4 bases from V and 8 bases from J, with 12 bases between. The germline V gene encodes CDR1 SGHDT and CDR2 YYEEEE. The CDR3 is 12 residues long.

The table lists this clone with a few counts. The chain couples TRBV6-5 to TRBJ1-2, with 8 positions matching TRBD1. With V trimmed by 4 bases and J by 6 bases, 13 bases remained unmatched. This CDR3 has 16 residues. CDR1 is MNHEY and CDR2 is SVGAGI in the germline V gene. CDR3 sequence: CASSSSLEPGGDGYTF. The CDR3 DNA reads TGTGCCAGCAGTTCCTCCCTAGAGCCAGGGGGCGATGGCTACACCTTC.

V usage is TRBV28 and J usage is TRBJ2-2; TRBD2 matches at 9 bases. This CDR3 has 15 residues. Per the germline V gene, CDR1 is MDHEN and CDR2 is SYDVKM. The J segment lost 5 bases and the V segment lost 5 bases, leaving 6 bases of the junction unmatched. CDR3 sequence (DNA): TGTGCCAGCAGTGCCAGACTAGCGGATACCGGGGAGCTGTTTTTT. It codes for CASSARLADTGELFF.

As concerns this clone: Other nucleotide sequences from this sample produce the same CDR3. The chain employs TRBV4-1 and TRBJ1-2, with 7 nucleotides matching TRBD1. The CDR3 is made up of 15 amino acids. Per germline, CDR1 MGHRA and CDR2 YSYEKL. V shed 4 bases and J 3 bases; nucleotides not matched to a gene: 8. DNA of the CDR3: TGCGCCAGCAGCCCAGTAGCCAGGGGGGACTATGGCTACACCTTC. Its translation: CASSPVARGDYGYTF.

In DNA form, the CDR3 reads TGTGCCAGTACTACGGGACAGTGGATCAATCAGCCCCAGCATTTT. Protein sequence: CASTTGQWINQPQHF. This rearrangement joins TRBV19 to TRBJ1-5; 7 bases align to TRBD1. The CDR3 totals 15 residues. V shed 7 bases and J 3 bases; nucleotides not matched to a gene: 9. From germline, CDR1 is LNHDA and CDR2 SQIVND (reference sequence).

J is TRBJ2-1 and V is TRBV4-3; D unclear. With 0 bases removed from V and 5 bases from J, the gap between germline ends came to 11 bases. Germline V gene sequence: CDR1 LGHNA, CDR2 YSLEER. The length of the CDR3 is 15 residues. The chain's CDR3 is CASSQEGPWDNEQFF. DNA of the CDR3: TGCGCCAGCAGCCAAGAAGGCCCATGGGACAATGAGCAGTTCTTC.

V usage is TRBV6-5 and J usage is TRBJ1-2; weak D call: TRBD1 (6 bases). The V and J ends lost 11 bases and 2 bases respectively, with 18 bases between them. Germline V gene data show CDR1 as MNHEY and CDR2 as SVGAGI. This CDR3 contains 14 residues. The CDR3 region has the DNA TGTGCCGGTAGAATACAGGGTAAAAACTATGGCTACACCTTC. This translates into CAGRIQGKNYGYTF.

The V and J genes are TRBV27 and TRBJ2-3; D call uncertain. The V end lost 5 bases, the J end lost 4 bases, and 13 bases lay between the germline ends. CDR3 size: 14 residues. Germline V CDR1 and CDR2: MNHEY, SMNVEV (reference sequence). CDR3 coding DNA: TGTGCCAGCAGTCCCTCGGGTCCCCCAGATACGCAGTATTTT. Its translation is CASSPSGPPDTQYF.

V and J are TRBV10-3 and TRBJ1-2; D is ambiguous. The V and J ends lost 10 bases and 5 bases respectively, with 26 bases between them. The length of the CDR3 is 16 residues. The germline CDR1 and CDR2 sequences are ENHRY and SYGVKD. CDR3 region: CATSILGDPNGYGYTF. The CDR3 nucleotides read TGTGCCACCTCGATACTAGGCGACCCAAACGGATATGGCTACACCTTC.

The chain carries TRBV11-2 and TRBJ2-3, with a weak D call TRBD1 (6 bases). Germline V gene lookup returns CDR1 SGHAT and CDR2 FQNNGV. The V end was cut by 5 bases, the J end by 4 bases, with 13 bases between. CDR3 size: 14 residues. CDR3 residues: CASSPTGSPDTQYF. In nucleotides, the CDR3 is TGTGCCAGCAGCCCCACAGGGTCCCCAGATACGCAGTATTTT.

The chain employs TRBV24-1 and TRBJ1-2; possibly TRBD1 for D (5 bases). The CDR3 spans 15 residues. V was clipped by 8 bases and J by 2 bases, with 17 bases between them. Germline CDR1 KGHDR, CDR2 SFDVKD. CDR3 loop: CATNQQEPRNYGYTF. The DNA for the CDR3 is TGTGCCACCAATCAACAGGAACCGAGGAACTATGGCTACACCTTC.

The rearrangement joins TRBV4-1 to TRBJ1-2; D is possibly TRBD1 (5 bases). Per the germline V gene, CDR1 is MGHRA and CDR2 is YSYEKL. The CDR3 length is 13 residues. Trimming shortened V by 1 base and J by 8 bases, and 11 bases separated the two germline ends. CDR3 region: CASSQVTGGGYTF. CDR3 nucleotide sequence: TGCGCCAGCAGCCAAGTGACCGGGGGAGGCTACACCTTC.

This clone was seen once. The chain couples TRBV6-1 to TRBJ1-5; D is undetermined. V was shortened by 1 base and J by 3 bases, with 13 bases between the two germline ends. Germline V gives CDR1 MNHNS, CDR2 SASEGT. This CDR3 is built from 16 residues. CDR3 coding DNA: TGTGCCAGCAGTGAAGGCGCGGGGAGCCCCAATCAGCCCCAGCATTTT. Protein product: CASSEGAGSPNQPQHF.